Listed here are 30 T cell receptor beta chains from one sample, sequenced in a study of blood T cells in healthy people across ages. Sample-barcoded 5' priming and a J-beta primer mix drove a second PCR of roughly 6 to 12 cycles. TCRdb called the 5' RACE reads again in MiXCR, with one record for every CDR3 protein. The sample lists some 1.4 million distinct CDR3 sequences, about 43% occurring once. Sample: blood. Source of these receptors: a woman aged 18-35 years in good health.

This chain links TRBV20-1 with TRBJ2-3, with D uncertain. V shed 0 bases and J shed 10 bases, with 17 bases lying between them. The CDR3 is 14 residues long. Germline V gene sequence: CDR1 DFQATT, CDR2 SNEGSKA (reference sequence). This CDR3 is CSARDPRAGVAQYF. Here the CDR3 DNA reads TGCAGTGCTAGAGACCCCCGTGCAGGTGTGGCGCAGTATTTT.

This clonotype was counted a few times. The chain is built from TRBV20-1 and TRBJ2-1, with a tentative D call TRBD1 (5 bases). Germline lookup yields CDR1 DFQATT and CDR2 SNEGSKA (reference sequence). The CDR3 is made up of 13 amino acids. Trimming took 5 bases from V and 7 from J, leaving 15 bases between them. CDR3 residues: CSAERDSENEQFF. The CDR3 DNA reads TGCAGTGCTGAGCGAGACAGCGAAAATGAGCAGTTCTTC.

The chain uses TRBV12-3 or TRBV12-4 and TRBJ1-5, with D perhaps matching TRBD1 (6 bases). Trimming took off 3 bases at V and 7 bases at J, with 7 bases between the two ends. The CDR3 runs to 12 residues. CDR3 region: CASSFGQQPQHF. CDR3 DNA sequence: TGTGCCAGCAGTTTCGGACAGCAGCCCCAGCATTTT.

J is TRBJ1-4 and V is TRBV6-5; 7 positions match TRBD1. Germline lookup yields CDR1 MNHEY and CDR2 SVGAGI. V dropped 5 bases and J dropped 4; count of bases not matched to a gene: 1. This CDR3 spans 13 amino acids. The CDR3 DNA is TGTGCCAGCAGTGGACAGGTTAATGAAAAACTGTTTTTT. The encoded protein is CASSGQVNEKLFF.

This clonotype occurred a few times. Its ends do not fully match the called genes, so a read error is possible. The V call is TRBV5-1, the J call TRBJ2-3; 8 bases align to TRBD2. The CDR3 covers 16 residues. The germline gives CDR1 SGHRS, CDR2 YFSETQ. This CDR3 reads CASSGWTSRSTDTQYF. DNA of the CDR3: TGTGCCAGCAGCGGGTGGACTAGCAGATCCACAGATACGCAGTATTTT.

The chain couples TRBV7-2 to TRBJ1-5, with 7 bases identical to TRBD1. The assigned J gene may be wrong: the sequence end matches TRBJ2-3 better. The CDR3 has 14 residues. Per germline, CDR1 SGHTA and CDR2 FQGNSA. The CDR3 reads CASSFRQGNQPQYF. Written as DNA, the CDR3 is TGTGCCAGCAGCTTCCGACAGGGCAATCAGCCCCAGTATTTT.

This clonotype has ten or more counts. The chain employs TRBV29-1 and TRBJ2-4, with D possibly being TRBD1 or TRBD2 (5 bases each). Germline CDR1 and CDR2: SQVTM and ANQGSEA. CDR3 length: 13 amino acids. V was shortened by 3 bases and J by 9 bases, with 15 bases between the two germline ends. CDR3 bases: TGCAGCGTTGACCCCGGGACGGATAGCATTCAGTACTTC. This encodes CSVDPGTDSIQYF.

V is TRBV28 and J is TRBJ2-1; TRBD2 agrees at 7 bases. The CDR3 covers 14 residues. The V and J ends lost 10 bases and 4 bases, in that order; junction bases with no gene match: 10. Germline CDR1 is MDHEN and CDR2 is SYDVKM. The CDR3 sequence: CATVGGGGYNEQFF. In nucleotides, the CDR3 is TGTGCCACCGTGGGCGGGGGAGGGTACAATGAGCAGTTCTTC. Drawing the rest from reference TRBV28 and TRBJ2-1, the complete variable domain is DVKVTQSSRYLVKRTGEKVFLECVQDMDHENMFWYRQDPGLGLRLIYFSYDVKMKEKGDIPEGYSVSREKKERFSLILESASTNQTSMYLCATVGGGGYNEQFFGPGTRLTVL.

The CDR3: CASSSSGTGRGYTF. The CDR3 DNA reads TGTGCCAGCAGCTCGAGCGGGACAGGGCGAGGCTACACCTTC. The J gene is TRBJ1-2, the V gene TRBV5-7, with 9 bases that match TRBD1. TRBV5-7 qualifies as an ORF whose function is uncertain. V lost 3 bases, J lost 8 bases, and 8 bases stayed unmatched. The CDR3 extends over 14 amino acids.

The J gene is TRBJ2-6, the V gene TRBV20-1; D perhaps matches TRBD2 (5 bases). The CDR3 has 15 amino acids. Germline CDR1 and CDR2: DFQATT and SNEGSKA (reference sequence). Trimming pared 0 bases from V and 4 bases from J, leaving 10 bases between. This CDR3 is CSARDRGGGANVLTF. The CDR3 coding sequence is TGCAGTGCTAGAGACCGGGGTGGAGGGGCCAACGTCCTGACTTTC.

This clonotype was seen more than once but under ten times. This CDR3 is CASSWGGDTGELFF. DNA for the CDR3: TGTGCCAGCAGTTGGGGGGGCGACACCGGGGAGCTGTTTTTT. This chain connects TRBV6-5 to TRBJ2-2; TRBD2 might be the D (7 bases). The CDR3 has 14 residues. The germline V gene has CDR1 MNHEY and CDR2 SVGAGI. The V and J ends lost 4 bases and 3 bases respectively, with 9 bases between them.

V is TRBV5-1 and J is TRBJ2-1; possible D gene TRBD2, 5 bases. Trimming removed 2 bases at V and 4 bases at J, with 13 bases between. This CDR3 has 15 amino acids. In germline, CDR1 is SGHRS, CDR2 YFSETQ. CDR3 sequence: CASSFTSPEYNEQFF. CDR3 sequence (DNA): TGCGCCAGCAGCTTTACTAGTCCGGAGTACAATGAGCAGTTCTTC.

The V gene is TRBV6-6, the J gene TRBJ2-7; TRBD1 matches at 10 bases. V lost 4 bases and J lost 7; bases outside the gene matches: 10. The CDR3 runs 15 residues. Germline V gene sequence: CDR1 MNHNY, CDR2 SVGAGI (reference sequence). The chain's CDR3 is CASSFRQGAEWEQYF. The CDR3 region has the DNA TGTGCCAGCAGTTTTAGACAGGGGGCGGAATGGGAGCAGTACTTC.

The V gene is TRBV6-6, the J gene TRBJ2-7; 8 bases are a match to TRBD2. From germline, CDR1 is MNHNY and CDR2 SVGAGI (reference sequence). With V trimmed by 5 bases and J by 1 base, 7 bases remained unmatched. CDR3 length equals 15 residues. As DNA, the CDR3 is TGTGCCAGCAGTCCAACGACTAGCGCGTCCTACGAGCAGTACTTC. It encodes CASSPTTSASYEQYF.

The gene calls are TRBV19 and TRBJ1-1; 7 nucleotides agree with TRBD1. Germline V gene sequence: CDR1 LNHDA, CDR2 SQIVND (reference sequence). There are 14 residues in the CDR3. The V segment lost 3 bases and the J segment 6 bases; nucleotides outside the gene matches: 7. The CDR3 reads CASSIQGGASEAFF. The CDR3 DNA sequence: TGTGCCAGTAGTATTCAAGGGGGCGCGTCTGAAGCTTTCTTT.

The count of this clonotype is one. This sequence may be a read error, since a much larger clone differs from it by one base. The genes are TRBV10-3 and TRBJ2-1, with D uncertain. The germline CDR1 and CDR2 sequences are ENHRY and SYGVKD. This CDR3 spans 14 amino acids. This CDR3 is CAISVHQMNNGQFF. CDR3 nucleotide sequence: TGTGCCATCAGTGTTCACCAGATGAACAATGGGCAGTTCTTC.

V is TRBV29-1 and J is TRBJ2-1, with TRBD1 as a possible D gene (6 bases). Germline V gene lookup returns CDR1 SQVTM and CDR2 ANQGSEA. V was shortened by 7 bases and J by 10 bases, with 17 bases between the two germline ends. The CDR3 has 12 residues. This CDR3 reads CSALGGGIEQFF. The DNA for the CDR3 is TGCAGCGCCCTGGGTGGGGGCATCGAGCAGTTCTTC.

This clonotype came up once. The chain has TRBV29-1 and TRBJ1-1, with D possibly matching TRBD1 (6 bases). The CDR3 covers 15 residues. CDR1 and CDR2 from the germline V gene are SQVTM and ANQGSEA. The V gene lost 4 bases and the J gene lost 3 bases, with 18 bases spanning the gap. The CDR3 spells CSVGVVLNRDTEAFF. CDR3 nucleotide sequence: TGCAGCGTTGGGGTAGTCCTAAACAGGGACACTGAAGCTTTCTTT. The full variable domain, its missing parts supplied by reference TRBV29-1 and TRBJ1-1, is SAVISQKPSRDICQRGTSLTIQCQVDSQVTMMFWYRQQPGQSLTLIATANQGSEATYESGFVIDKFPISRPNLTFSTLTVSNMSPEDSSIYLCSVGVVLNRDTEAFFGQGTRLTVV.

This chain joins TRBV7-9 and TRBJ1-2; D might be TRBD1 (5 bases). Germline assignment: CDR1 SEHNR and CDR2 FQNEAQ (reference sequence). Deletions cut 1 base from V and 7 bases from J, with 22 bases between. The CDR3 runs 17 residues. The CDR3 protein is CASSLDPSEGLVGGYTF. The CDR3 DNA sequence: TGTGCCAGCAGCTTAGATCCCTCCGAGGGGTTAGTCGGTGGCTACACCTTC. The full variable domain, completed using reference TRBV7-9 and TRBJ1-2, is DTGVSQNPRHKITKRGQNVTFRCDPISEHNRLYWYRQTLGQGPEFLTYFQNEAQLEKSRLLSDRFSAERPKGSFSTLEIQRTEQGDSAMYLCASSLDPSEGLVGGYTFGSGTRLTVV.

Notes on this clonotype: The junction and the germline gene differ at one end; a read error may be behind it. The chain has TRBV29-1 and TRBJ2-3, with unresolved D. CDR1 and CDR2 (germline): SQVTM, ANQGSEA. The CDR3 is 12 amino acids. The CDR3 sequence is CSVEGCADTQYF. For the CDR3, the DNA is TGCAGCGTTGAAGGGTGCGCAGATACGCAGTATTTC.

V and J are TRBV6-6 and TRBJ2-5; TRBD2 matches at 13 bases. The CDR3 length is 16 residues. In germline, CDR1 is MNHNY, CDR2 SVGAGI (reference sequence). J gave up 6 bases and V 5 bases, and 9 bases lay outside the gene matches. CDR3 residues: CASSQRTSGGRKTQYF. The DNA of the CDR3 is TGTGCCAGCAGTCAACGGACTAGCGGGGGACGGAAGACCCAGTACTTC.

This clonotype has just a few counts. The chain couples TRBV2 to TRBJ1-1; a possible D gene is TRBD1 (5 bases). The ends were cut back, 2 bases at V and 11 bases at J, with 15 bases in the middle. CDR1 and CDR2 from the germline V gene are SNHLY and FYNNEI. The CDR3 runs 13 residues. The CDR3 nucleotides read TGTGCCAGCAGTGAATTGGGGGAATTGCGGGCTTTCTTT. This encodes CASSELGELRAFF.

This sequence joins TRBV25-1 and TRBJ2-5, with D unclear. V was pared by 1 base and J by 7 bases, with 7 bases between. Germline V gives CDR1 MGHDK, CDR2 SYGVNS. CDR3 length equals 12 residues. CDR3 amino acids: CASSESSRTQYF. The CDR3 DNA sequence: TGTGCCAGCAGTGAATCCTCCCGGACCCAGTACTTC.

This clonotype was observed a handful of times. This sequence joins TRBV20-1 and TRBJ1-5; 8 bases agree with TRBD1. From germline, CDR1 is DFQATT and CDR2 SNEGSKA (reference sequence). There are 15 residues in the CDR3. V was pared by 6 bases and J by 0 bases, with 7 bases of the junction left unmatched. The CDR3 loop is CSALGTGYSNQPQHF. The CDR3 region has the DNA TGCAGTGCCCTCGGGACAGGCTATAGCAATCAGCCCCAGCATTTT.

V and J are TRBV12-3 or TRBV12-4 and TRBJ2-7, with a weak D call TRBD1 (6 bases). The V end lost 1 base, the J end lost 5 bases, and 12 bases lay between the germline ends. The CDR3 runs 14 residues. CDR3: CASSLGGRGHEQYF. CDR3 DNA sequence: TGTGCCAGCAGTTTAGGGGGCAGGGGACACGAGCAGTACTTC.

This clonotype was seen a few times. The chain combines TRBV6-6 with TRBJ2-1; a weak D match, TRBD2 (5 bases). The CDR3 is 15 amino acids. The germline V gene has CDR1 MNHNY and CDR2 SVGAGI (reference sequence). Trimming took 7 bases from V and 0 from J, leaving 13 bases between them. CDR3: CASTQSGSSYNEQFF. CDR3 nucleotides: TGTGCCAGCACCCAGTCGGGGAGCTCCTACAATGAGCAGTTCTTC.

As concerns this clonotype: The junction departs from germline at one end; a sequencing error may be responsible. The V call is TRBV13, the J call TRBJ2-1, with TRBD1 matching 12 bases. Germline CDR1 PRHDT, CDR2 FYEKMQ (reference sequence). The CDR3 spans 16 residues. The CDR3 coding sequence is TGTGCCAGCAGCTGGGCCGGGACAGGGGGCTACAAAGAGCAGTTCTTC. This translates into CASSWAGTGGYKEQFF.

The chain carries TRBV7-9 and TRBJ2-3; tentatively, D is TRBD2 (6 bases). The germline V gene encodes CDR1 SEHNR and CDR2 FQNEAQ (reference sequence). Trimming shortened V by 5 bases and J by 3 bases, and 15 bases separated the two germline ends. The length of the CDR3 is 15 residues. This CDR3 is CASSLLWGETDTQYF. CDR3 nucleotide sequence: TGTGCCAGCAGCCTACTGTGGGGGGAAACAGATACGCAGTATTTT.

This clonotype has more than one count but fewer than ten. This chain links TRBV9 with TRBJ2-7; D might be TRBD2 (5 bases). Trimming cost V 4 bases and J 7 bases, with 21 bases left between them. This CDR3 is built from 15 residues. Germline V gives CDR1 SGDLS, CDR2 YYNGEE. The CDR3 DNA reads TGTGCCAGCAGCCCCCGAACTAGTCTCTCCAATGAGCAGTACTTC. Amino acid sequence: CASSPRTSLSNEQYF.

This chain links TRBV6-2 or TRBV6-3 with TRBJ2-1, with 8 bases identical to TRBD2. The CDR3 loop spans 16 amino acids. Germline CDR1 reads MNHEY; CDR2 reads SVGEGT. Trimming removed 5 bases from V and 6 bases from J; junction bases left unmatched: 12. The CDR3: CASSHYSGTARNEQFF. CDR3 coding DNA: TGTGCCAGCAGTCATTATAGCGGGACCGCGCGCAATGAGCAGTTCTTC.